This TCR beta chain comes out of a study of cytomegalovirus exposure and HLA in healthy donors. Across the whole study: The Caucasian-associated ancestry cluster held around 81% of some 420 genotyped donors.

This clone showed up just once. The antigen remains undetermined. The junction shows a germline mismatch at one end, possibly a read error. CDR1 SSHAT and CDR2 FNYEAQ come from the germline V gene (reference sequence). The CDR3 is made up of 13 amino acids. Findings of the study overall: Rarity marked most TCR sequences, yet some public TCRs occurred in many donors.

Primers: 60 Vbeta forward and 13 Jbeta reverse. Some clones are missing from TCRdb's copy, which holds only in-frame ones; the method was immunoSEQ multiplex PCR. The data contain 150,000 to 200,000 clones, 65% to 70% of them seen just once; the ten biggest clones take up just under 4.5%. Sequenced material: PBMCs. The rearrangement joins TRBV7-7 to TRBJ2-2, with 7 positions matching TRBD1. The source of this sequence is a young woman in good health and CMV-seropositive. CDR3 coding DNA: TGTGCTAGCAGCGTCGACAGGGCCGGGGAGCTGTTTTTT. Translating it yields CASSVDRAGELFF.